These 28 T cell receptor beta chains were sequenced from one sample in a study of cytotoxic CD8 clonotypes in ibrutinib-treated CLL. Clones were read by immunoSEQ multiplex PCR, and TCRdb kept only the in-frame ones, dropping some. The sample lists under 300,000 clones; roughly three quarters were seen once. The material sequenced was PBMCs, taken at disease progression, from a patient treated with ibrutinib. The receptors originated from a human donor with chronic lymphocytic leukemia.

The V gene is TRBV7-9, the J gene TRBJ2-2, with 8 bases matching TRBD1. Trimming removed 5 bases from V and 2 bases from J; junction bases left unmatched: 10. This CDR3 contains 17 residues. CDR1 SEHNR and CDR2 FQNEAQ come from the germline V gene (reference sequence). CDR3 amino acids: CASSLLTGVANTGELFF. The DNA for the CDR3 is TGTGCCAGCAGCCTACTGACAGGGGTTGCAAACACCGGGGAGCTGTTTTTT.

The rearrangement links TRBV9 to TRBJ2-7; 10 positions agree with TRBD1. Germline V gene data show CDR1 as SGDLS and CDR2 as YYNGEE. J lost 3 bases, V lost 0 bases, and 3 bases had no gene match. The CDR3 is 15 amino acids. As DNA, the CDR3 is TGTGCCAGCAGCGTAGCGGGACAGGGGTTCTACGAGCAGTACTTC. Translating it yields CASSVAGQGFYEQYF.

The chain uses TRBV4-1 and TRBJ1-1; D remains ambiguous. The V gene lost 2 bases and the J gene lost 6 bases, with 10 bases spanning the gap. The CDR3 is made up of 13 amino acids. The V gene's germline CDR1 is MGHRA and CDR2 YSYEKL. The chain's CDR3 is CASSQPGGAEAFF. CDR3 nucleotide sequence: TGCGCCAGCAGCCAACCCGGCGGGGCTGAAGCTTTCTTT.

This clone was seen more than once but under ten times. The V gene is TRBV6-5, the J gene TRBJ1-6, with a tentative D call TRBD1 (6 bases). CDR1 and CDR2 from the germline V gene are MNHEY and SVGAGI. Trimming left V 6 bases short and J 10 bases short, with 10 bases between. The CDR3 runs to 12 residues. CDR3 sequence reads: CASRTGTSPLHF. The DNA for the CDR3 is TGTGCCAGCAGGACAGGTACATCACCCCTCCACTTT.

As regards this clone: Other DNA variants within this sample encode the same CDR3. The V call is TRBV7-9, the J call TRBJ2-7, with D perhaps TRBD1 (5 bases). Trimming stripped 2 bases from V and 4 bases from J, with 6 bases between. The germline gives CDR1 SEHNR, CDR2 FQNEAQ (reference sequence). CDR3 size: 12 residues. The CDR3 sequence is CASSLSGYEQYF. CDR3 in DNA: TGTGCCAGCAGCTTATCAGGGTACGAGCAGTACTTC. The whole variable domain, remainder taken from reference TRBV7-9 and TRBJ2-7, is DTGVSQNPRHKITKRGQNVTFRCDPISEHNRLYWYRQTLGQGPEFLTYFQNEAQLEKSRLLSDRFSAERPKGSFSTLEIQRTEQGDSAMYLCASSLSGYEQYFGPGTRLTVT.

J is TRBJ2-1 and V is TRBV2; 12 nucleotides line up with TRBD2. J gave up 12 bases and V 7 bases, and 7 bases lay outside the gene matches. CDR3 length: 13 amino acids. CDR1 SNHLY and CDR2 FYNNEI come from the germline V gene. The CDR3 region is CASTSGGAIWQFF. The CDR3 DNA reads TGTGCCAGCACTAGCGGGGGGGCGATCTGGCAGTTCTTC.

This clone showed up just once. The V and J genes are TRBV25-1 and TRBJ1-5, with 7 bases lining up with TRBD1. Germline V gene data show CDR1 as MGHDK and CDR2 as SYGVNS. The CDR3 sequence is 14 residues long. V shed 5 bases and J 3 bases; nucleotides not matched to a gene: 4. CDR3 coding DNA: TGTGCCAGCAGTTTCAGGGGGATCAATCAGCCCCAGCATTTT. Translation gives CASSFRGINQPQHF.

The chain recombines TRBV13 with TRBJ2-6; D unclear. Trimming pared 0 bases from V and 0 bases from J, leaving 15 bases between. This CDR3 spans 19 amino acids. The germline V gene has CDR1 PRHDT and CDR2 FYEKMQ (reference sequence). Written as DNA, the CDR3 is TGTGCCAGCAGCTTAGGCCTGCTGCATCCGTTCTCTGGGGCCAACGTCCTGACTTTC. This encodes CASSLGLLHPFSGANVLTF.

The CDR3 sequence: CASSLGGAQPQHF. The CDR3 DNA is TGTGCCAGCAGCTTGGGGGGAGCTCAGCCCCAGCATTTT. J is TRBJ1-5 and V is TRBV7-8; tentatively, D is TRBD1 (5 bases). The CDR3 covers 13 residues. Germline V CDR1 and CDR2: SGHVS, FQNEAQ. Deletions cut 3 bases from V and 6 bases from J, with 9 bases between.

The rearrangement joins TRBV28 to TRBJ1-2, with no clear D. Germline assignment: CDR1 MDHEN and CDR2 SYDVKM. The CDR3 is made up of 12 amino acids. V lost 4 bases, J lost 8 bases, and 11 bases lay in between. CDR3 DNA: TGTGCCAGCAGTTCCCTGGACGAGGGCTACACCTTC. This gives the protein CASSSLDEGYTF.

V is TRBV19 and J is TRBJ2-5; TRBD1 matches 7 bases. The CDR3 is 13 amino acids. Trimming at V came to 6 bases and at J to 1 base, leaving 2 bases not matched to a gene. In germline, CDR1 is LNHDA, CDR2 SQIVND (reference sequence). The CDR3 sequence is CASSAGGQETQYF. CDR3 sequence (DNA): TGTGCCAGTAGCGCAGGGGGCCAAGAGACCCAGTACTTC.

This clone was detected a few times. This chain joins TRBV28 and TRBJ1-5; a weak D match, TRBD1 (5 bases). V gave up 6 bases and J gave up 0 bases, with 12 bases separating them. CDR1 and CDR2 (germline): MDHEN, SYDVKM. The length of the CDR3 is 15 residues. CDR3 nucleotide sequence: TGTGCCAGCAGAGCAGGGATCAATAGCAATCAGCCCCAGCATTTT. Translation: CASRAGINSNQPQHF.

The chain couples TRBV21-1 to TRBJ1-1; the table's D call, TRBD1, has no DNA check behind it. TRBV21-1 is a known pseudogene. CDR3 length: 15 amino acids. DNA of the CDR3: TGTGCCAGCAGCAAAGCTGGGACAGGGAGCACTGAAGCTTTCTTT. Protein: CASSKAGTGSTEAFF.

V is TRBV29-1 and J is TRBJ1-1; D remains ambiguous. Germline V lookup: CDR1 SQVTM, CDR2 ANQGSEA. CDR3 size: 11 residues. Trimming removed 4 bases at V and 6 bases at J, with 9 bases between. The CDR3 sequence: CSVGREAEAFF. CDR3 in DNA: TGCAGCGTTGGTAGGGAAGCTGAAGCTTTCTTT.

The chain carries TRBV10-1 and TRBJ1-2, with no clear D. This CDR3 contains 10 residues. V lost 10 bases, J lost 14 bases, and 17 bases lay in between. Germline values: CDR1 WNHNN, CDR2 SYGVQD (reference sequence). This chain's CDR3 is CATRVGYITF. In DNA, the CDR3 is TGCGCCACCCGGGTGGGGTATATAACCTTC.

The table lists this clone with a few counts. The chain recombines TRBV25-1 with TRBJ2-2; 13 bases fit TRBD2. The CDR3 runs 15 residues. Germline V gives CDR1 MGHDK, CDR2 SYGVNS. V lost 5 bases, J lost 7 bases, and 4 bases stayed unmatched. This chain's CDR3 is CASSWTSGGHGELFF. CDR3 nucleotides: TGTGCCAGCAGTTGGACTAGCGGGGGACACGGGGAGCTGTTTTTT.

The chain links TRBV7-8 to TRBJ2-5; weak D call: TRBD1 (6 bases). The CDR3 sequence is 14 residues long. V gave up 3 bases and J gave up 1 base, with 9 bases separating them. CDR1 is SGHVS, CDR2 FQNEAQ, per germline. In DNA form, the CDR3 reads TGTGCCAGCAGCTTCCAGGGGCCCCAAGAGACCCAGTACTTC. Encoded protein: CASSFQGPQETQYF.

This clone was seen once. CDR3 in amino acids: CASSRIQGDDGYTF. CDR3 nucleotides: TGCGCCAGCAGCCGGATACAGGGGGATGATGGCTACACCTTC. This chain joins TRBV4-1 and TRBJ1-2; 8 nucleotides agree with TRBD1. V gave up 4 bases and J gave up 6 bases; unmatched junction bases: 7. This CDR3 comprises 14 residues. The germline V gene encodes CDR1 MGHRA and CDR2 YSYEKL.

V and J are TRBV5-1 and TRBJ2-3; a possible D gene is TRBD2 (5 bases). V shed 0 bases and J shed 9 bases, with 11 bases lying between them. This CDR3 contains 13 residues. Germline CDR1 SGHRS, CDR2 YFSETQ. The CDR3 bases are TGCGCCAGCAGCTTGGAGAGTCGCGGGACGCAGTATTTT. It is translated as CASSLESRGTQYF.

The chain is built from TRBV7-9 and TRBJ2-4; tentative D call: TRBD2 (5 bases). This CDR3 has 16 amino acids. Germline-derived CDR1 and CDR2 are SEHNR and FQNEAQ (reference sequence). V lost 0 bases and J 3 bases, leaving 12 bases between the germline ends. CDR3 sequence: CASSLASAPDKNIQYF. Here the CDR3 DNA reads TGTGCCAGCAGCTTAGCTAGCGCACCCGACAAAAACATTCAGTACTTC.

The chain has TRBV10-1 and TRBJ2-5, with 7 bases lining up with TRBD1. Germline V gene data show CDR1 as WNHNN and CDR2 as SYGVQD (reference sequence). The CDR3 runs to 13 residues. The V gene end was trimmed by 4 bases and the J gene end by 5 bases; junction bases not matched to a gene: 4. CDR3 bases: TGCGCCAGCAGTGGAACAGGGGTGGAGACCCAGTACTTC. Its translation: CASSGTGVETQYF.

The V and J genes are TRBV7-8 and TRBJ2-2; D might be TRBD1 (6 bases). V gave up 5 bases and J gave up 4 bases, with 20 bases separating them. Germline lookup yields CDR1 SGHVS and CDR2 FQNEAQ. This CDR3 spans 17 amino acids. CDR3 residues: CASSVGAGKKVTGELFF. The CDR3 DNA is TGTGCCAGCAGCGTGGGGGCAGGGAAAAAGGTCACCGGGGAGCTGTTTTTT.

V and J are TRBV19 and TRBJ1-1; D uncertain. With 3 bases removed from V and 4 bases from J, the gap between germline ends came to 18 bases. This CDR3 has 16 amino acids. Germline V gene data show CDR1 as LNHDA and CDR2 as SQIVND (reference sequence). The CDR3 sequence: CASSIRRRVWGTEAFF. DNA of the CDR3: TGTGCCAGTAGTATCCGGAGGAGGGTATGGGGCACTGAAGCTTTCTTT.

The chain carries TRBV18 and TRBJ1-1; 10 bases are a match to TRBD1. V lost 2 bases and J lost 0; bases outside the gene matches: 6. Germline values: CDR1 KGHSH, CDR2 LQKENI. The CDR3 loop spans 17 amino acids. The CDR3, as DNA: TGTGCCAGCTCACCAAAGACAGGGGGCTATATGAACACTGAAGCTTTCTTT. Amino acid sequence: CASSPKTGGYMNTEAFF.

The chain couples TRBV15 to TRBJ2-3; D remains unclear. CDR3 length: 14 residues. Trimming cost V 0 bases and J 4 bases, with 8 bases left between them. Germline V gene sequence: CDR1 LNHNV, CDR2 YYDKDF (reference sequence). The CDR3 DNA is TGTGCCACCAGCAGAGATCCCCCGCCAGATACGCAGTATTTT. It codes for CATSRDPPPDTQYF.

J is TRBJ2-3 and V is TRBV15, with 12 positions matching TRBD2. V was clipped by 4 bases and J by 3 bases; unmatched bases: 5. Germline V gene lookup returns CDR1 LNHNV and CDR2 YYDKDF (reference sequence). This CDR3 is built from 16 residues. CDR3 DNA sequence: TGTGCCACCAGCAAACTTGGACTAGCGGGGACAGATACGCAGTATTTT. Its translation is CATSKLGLAGTDTQYF.

The gene calls are TRBV4-3 and TRBJ1-4; 7 nucleotides line up with TRBD1. V lost 4 bases and J lost 4; bases outside the gene matches: 6. The CDR3 extends over 15 amino acids. Germline loops: CDR1 LGHNA, CDR2 YSLEER. The CDR3 DNA sequence: TGCGCCAGCAGCCGTGGACAGGCGTTTAATGAAAAACTGTTTTTT. Amino acids: CASSRGQAFNEKLFF.

The rearrangement links TRBV11-2 to TRBJ1-2; 8 nucleotides agree with TRBD1. Unmatched junction bases numbered 4, after V lost 5 bases and J lost 5 bases. The CDR3 is 13 residues long. Germline CDR1 and CDR2: SGHAT and FQNNGV. CDR3 in DNA: TGTGCCAGCAGCATGGGACAGGAATATGGCTACACCTTC. Its translation: CASSMGQEYGYTF.